The 15 T cell receptor beta chains reported below all come from one sample, sequenced in a study of blood T cells in healthy people across ages. Together with a sample-barcoded 5' primer, a J-beta primer mix was included in a second PCR lasting about 7 to 12 cycles. TCRdb re-analysed the 5' RACE reads in MiXCR, keeping a single row per CDR3 protein. The data show 590,000 or so distinct CDR3 sequences, about 30% seen once. Sequenced sample: blood. These receptors came from an elderly woman in good health.

The chain recombines TRBV20-1 with TRBJ2-3; the D is unclear. This CDR3 has 15 residues. CDR1 is DFQATT and CDR2 is SNEGSKA in the germline V gene (reference sequence). Trimming cost V 3 bases and J 0 bases, with 13 bases left between them. The chain's CDR3 is CSASSPGPSTDTQYF. CDR3 bases: TGCAGTGCTAGTAGTCCTGGCCCCAGCACAGATACGCAGTATTTT.

At least ten counts were recorded for this clonotype. The CDR3: CAISESGTGVWTMTYNEQFF. The CDR3 DNA follows: TGTGCCATCAGTGAGTCAGGGACAGGGGTATGGACAATGACCTACAATGAGCAGTTCTTC. This chain joins TRBV10-3 and TRBJ2-1, with TRBD1 identical over 10 bases. This CDR3 contains 20 residues. Trimming took 0 bases from V and 2 from J; bases not matched to a gene: 13. Germline CDR1 and CDR2: ENHRY and SYGVKD.

In this sample, this clonotype turned up many times. The chain employs TRBV20-1 and TRBJ2-5; the match to TRBD2 covers 10 bases. Germline assignment: CDR1 DFQATT and CDR2 SNEGSKA (reference sequence). The CDR3 covers 15 residues. J gave up 4 bases and V 1 base, and 6 bases lay outside the gene matches. CDR3 nucleotides: TGCAGTGCTAGAGTGGCTAGCGGGGGCGGAGAGACCCAGTACTTC. It encodes CSARVASGGGETQYF.

This clonotype was seen more than once but under ten times. The rearrangement links TRBV7-2 to TRBJ1-2; D gene ambiguous. The germline CDR1 and CDR2 sequences are SGHTA and FQGNSA. V was trimmed by 1 base and J by 4 bases, leaving 13 bases between them. The CDR3 consists of 15 residues. CDR3: CASSLERDRFYGYTF. The CDR3, as DNA: TGTGCCAGCAGCTTAGAGAGGGATCGGTTCTATGGCTACACCTTC.

This clonotype appeared many times. The J gene is TRBJ1-5, the V gene TRBV20-1, with D possibly being TRBD1 (5 bases). Trimming shortened V by 5 bases and J by 6 bases, and 14 bases separated the two germline ends. Germline V CDR1 and CDR2: DFQATT, SNEGSKA (reference sequence). The CDR3 loop spans 13 amino acids. CDR3 DNA sequence: TGCAGTGCTGCGGATCAGGGTCGTCAGCCCCAGCATTTT. Translating gives CSAADQGRQPQHF.

This clonotype was counted only a few times. This chain links TRBV15 with TRBJ2-2, with D possibly TRBD2 on 5 matching bases. The CDR3 is 13 amino acids. V lost 2 bases and J lost 5, with 6 bases in between. The germline CDR1 and CDR2 sequences are LNHNV and YYDKDF (reference sequence). The DNA for the CDR3 is TGTGCCACCAGCAGAAGGACTACCGGGGAGCTGTTTTTT. It specifies CATSRRTTGELFF.

This clonotype was counted ten times or more. The V call is TRBV28, the J call TRBJ2-7; D might be TRBD1 (6 bases). The germline V and J ends were trimmed by 7 bases and 0 bases, with 19 bases remaining between them. The CDR3 length is 16 residues. Germline V CDR1 and CDR2: MDHEN, SYDVKM. This CDR3 reads CASIPPRGYDSYEQYF. In nucleotides, the CDR3 is TGTGCCAGCATTCCCCCCAGGGGTTACGACTCCTACGAGCAGTACTTC.

This clonotype appeared many times. The CDR3 loop is CSAYVPNADTQYF. The CDR3 DNA follows: TGCAGTGCCTACGTGCCCAATGCAGATACGCAGTATTTT. The gene calls are TRBV20-1 and TRBJ2-3; D unresolved. The V gene lost 6 bases and the J gene lost 4 bases, with 14 bases spanning the gap. The CDR3 extends over 13 amino acids. CDR1 is DFQATT, CDR2 SNEGSKA, per germline (reference sequence).

This clonotype has just a few counts. The chain recombines TRBV5-1 with TRBJ1-1; D gene uncertain. Trimming removed 4 bases at V and 1 base at J, with 17 bases between. This CDR3 is built from 16 residues. Germline assignment: CDR1 SGHRS and CDR2 YFSETQ. DNA of the CDR3: TGCGCCAGCAGCCCCCGCCCAGAGGGAGGGAACACTGAAGCTTTCTTT. Its translation: CASSPRPEGGNTEAFF.

This clonotype has a handful of counts. The J gene is TRBJ1-1, the V gene TRBV5-5; no reliable D call. This CDR3 region has 14 residues. V gave up 4 bases and J gave up 0 bases, with 10 bases separating them. Germline V gene sequence: CDR1 SGHKS, CDR2 YYEKEE (reference sequence). As DNA, the CDR3 is TGTGCCAGCAGCCCCAGCCTAGTGAACACTGAAGCTTTCTTT. It yields the protein CASSPSLVNTEAFF. The whole variable domain, filled in from reference TRBV5-5 and TRBJ1-1, reads DAGVTQSPTHLIKTRGQQVTLRCSPISGHKSVSWYQQVLGQGPQFIFQYYEKEERGRGNFPDRFSARQFPNYSSELNVNALLLGDSALYLCASSPSLVNTEAFFGQGTRLTVV.

The chain carries TRBV7-2 and TRBJ2-5; D possibly corresponds to TRBD2 (5 bases). Looked up from germline, CDR1 is SGHTA and CDR2 is FQGNSA. V lost 1 base, J lost 4 bases, and 10 bases lay in between. CDR3 length: 14 residues. The CDR3 here is CASSLGTRGETQYF. The CDR3 DNA is TGTGCCAGCAGCTTAGGGACTCGCGGAGAGACCCAGTACTTC. Using reference TRBV7-2 and TRBJ2-5 for the parts outside the CDR3, the full variable domain is GAGVSQSPSNKVTEKGKDVELRCDPISGHTALYWYRQSLGQGLEFLIYFQGNSAPDKSGLPSDRFSAERTGGSVSTLTIQRTQQEDSAVYLCASSLGTRGETQYFGPGTRLLVL.

On this clonotype itself: A single base separates this from a much larger clone, so it may be a read error. The V gene is TRBV4-2, the J gene TRBJ1-4; 9 nucleotides match TRBD1. This CDR3 contains 14 residues. The germline V gene has CDR1 LGHNA and CDR2 YNFKEQ. The CDR3 sequence is CAGSRDRVEEKLFF. For the CDR3, the DNA is TGTGCCGGCAGCCGGGACAGGGTTGAAGAAAAACTGTTTTTT.

In this sample, this clonotype turned up once. This chain joins TRBV19 and TRBJ2-5; D is unclear. Judging by the DNA end, TRBJ2-7 fits better; the J call may be wrong. Germline CDR1 and CDR2: LNHDA and SQIVND (reference sequence). This CDR3 is built from 13 residues. The CDR3 DNA is TGTGCCAGTAGTATCGAGCCCCTCTACGAGCAGTACTTC. This sequence encodes CASSIEPLYEQYF.

This sequence joins TRBV13 and TRBJ1-1; D is perhaps TRBD1 (6 bases). Trimming cost V 5 bases and J 0 bases, with 16 bases left between them. The CDR3 totals 16 residues. In germline, CDR1 is PRHDT, CDR2 FYEKMQ (reference sequence). CDR3 sequence: CASSPRGHRVNTEAFF. The DNA for the CDR3 is TGTGCCAGCAGCCCTCGAGGCCACAGGGTGAACACTGAAGCTTTCTTT.

The chain has TRBV7-8 and TRBJ1-1; D gene unclear. The germline V gene has CDR1 SGHVS and CDR2 FQNEAQ. V was shortened by 1 base and J by 6 bases, with 12 bases between the two germline ends. The CDR3 consists of 14 residues. CDR3 nucleotides: TGTGCCAGCAGCTTAGATGGCAGTAACGCTGAAGCTTTCTTT. This encodes CASSLDGSNAEAFF.